Listed below are T cell receptor beta chains from one sample, sequenced in a study of lymphopenia after photon versus proton radiotherapy. The table came from immunoSEQ multiplex PCR; TCRdb's copy has only in-frame clones and leaves some out. The sample lists 65,000 to 75,000 clones, more than 75% occurring once. Sequenced material: peripheral blood, taken from a patient treated with proton-based radiotherapy. The receptors were sampled from an elderly man with esophageal cancer. Each CDR3 is given with its conserved first and last residue. D genes are given only for firm matches. Rows may omit the clone size; those that give it use once, few, many or a size class.

D,V,size,length,J,DNA,CDR3
TRBD1,TRBV7-6,-,17,TRBJ2-1,TGTGCCAGCAGCCGACAGGGGGCGGCTCGATCCTACAATGAGCAGTTCTTC,CASSRQGAARSYNEQFF
-,TRBV11-2,-,14,TRBJ1-1,TGTGCCAGCAGCTTAGTTATAGGTTTCACTGAAGCTTTCTTT,CASSLVIGFTEAFF
-,TRBV15,-,16,TRBJ2-6,TGTGCCACCAGCAGCGTCTTTAGCTCTGGGGCCAACGTCCTGACTTTC,CATSSVFSSGANVLTF
TRBD1,TRBV6-5,once,16,TRBJ1-4,TGTGCCAGCAGTTACAATCCCGGGACAGGTCATGAAAAACTGTTTTTT,CASSYNPGTGHEKLFF
-,TRBV25-1,-,13,TRBJ2-7,TGTGCCAGCAGTGAATTCGGTTCCTACGAGCAGTACTTC,CASSEFGSYEQYF
TRBD2,TRBV4-3,-,17,TRBJ2-1,TGCGCCAGCAGCCTCCACTTTACTAGCGGGAAAGTCAATGAGCAGTTCTTC,CASSLHFTSGKVNEQFF
-,TRBV7-9,-,11,TRBJ2-1,TGTGCCAGCAGCTTAGCCAATGAGCAGTTCTTC,CASSLANEQFF
TRBD1,TRBV29-1,-,17,TRBJ2-7,TGCAGCGTTGAAGTCCCCCGCCGGGACAGGGGGCTCGGCGAGCAGTACTTC,CSVEVPRRDRGLGEQYF
-,TRBV7-9,-,12,TRBJ2-1,TGTGCCAGCAGCTGGAACAGAGGTGAGCAGTTCTTC,CASSWNRGEQFF
TRBD1,TRBV30,-,16,TRBJ1-5,TGTGCCTGGAGTGCCGGGACAGCAAGTAGCAATCAGCCCCAGCATTTT,CAWSAGTASSNQPQHF
TRBD2,TRBV28,-,16,TRBJ2-7,TGTGCCAGCAGTTTACCCCTAGCGGGTTACACCTACGAGCAGTACTTC,CASSLPLAGYTYEQYF
-,TRBV15,-,15,TRBJ1-3,TGTGCCACCAGCAGAGTTTTGGGGCCTGGAAACACCATATATTTT,CATSRVLGPGNTIYF
-,TRBV11-2,-,14,TRBJ2-7,TGTGCCAGCAGCTTAGTTTCAGGGGCATACGAGCAGTACTTC,CASSLVSGAYEQYF
-,TRBV19,-,14,TRBJ2-7,TGTGCCAGTAGTATAGCAGGCAGGAATTACGAGCAGTACTTC,CASSIAGRNYEQYF
-,TRBV5-1,once,14,TRBJ2-5,TGCGCCAGCAGCTCGCTAGGGGTAAGGGAGACCCAGTACTTC,CASSSLGVRETQYF
-,TRBV15,once,13,TRBJ2-3,TGTGCCACCAAGCTCGATAGCACAGATACGCAGTATTTT,CATKLDSTDTQYF
-,TRBV6-1,-,17,TRBJ1-3,TGTGCCAGCAGTGAAATTGGGTGGGGGCTCTCTGGAAACACCATATATTTT,CASSEIGWGLSGNTIYF
TRBD1,TRBV27,-,14,TRBJ1-1,TGTGCCAGCAGTTTATCGGTTTTGGACAGGGAAGCTTTCTTT,CASSLSVLDREAFF
-,TRBV27,-,15,TRBJ1-1,TGTGCCAGCAGTTTAGGGTTTACGGGGGCGTCGGAAGCTTTCTTT,CASSLGFTGASEAFF
-,TRBV30,-,15,TRBJ1-1,TGTGCCTGGAGTGTACTGAAGGCCCCTGCCACTGAAGCTTTCTTT,CAWSVLKAPATEAFF
TRBD1,TRBV7-9,-,19,TRBJ2-2,TGTGCCAGCAGCTTGGAGAGGACAGGGGGCCGGAGGTTCACCGGGGAGCTGTTTTTT,CASSLERTGGRRFTGELFF
-,TRBV5-5,-,17,TRBJ2-1,TGTGCCAGCAGCTTGGACCTTATCAATATTGACTACAATGAGCAGTTCTTC,CASSLDLINIDYNEQFF
-,TRBV5-4,-,17,TRBJ2-7,TGTGCCAGCAGCCCGCCTTCCAACAGGGAAACTACCTACGAGCAGTACTTC,CASSPPSNRETTYEQYF
TRBD1,TRBV27,-,14,TRBJ2-7,TGTGCCAGCAGTTTTGGGACAGGGGGACAGGAGCAGTACTTC,CASSFGTGGQEQYF
-,TRBV5-4,-,13,TRBJ2-1,TGTGCCAGCAGCTTAACCGGGTTCGCGGGGCAGTTCTTC,CASSLTGFAGQFF
-,TRBV2,-,16,TRBJ2-3,TGTGCCAGCAGTGAAGGATTCGCCAAGATGGCAGATACGCAGTATTTT,CASSEGFAKMADTQYF
TRBD1,TRBV6-6,-,16,TRBJ1-2,TGTGCCAGCAGTTTCCCGGACAGGGTAGCCCTCTATGGCTACACCTTC,CASSFPDRVALYGYTF
-,TRBV7-9,-,17,TRBJ1-4,TGTGCCAGCAGCTTGCCGGGATTGGGGGTAACTAATGAAAAACTGTTTTTT,CASSLPGLGVTNEKLFF
-,TRBV27,-,11,TRBJ2-5,TGTGCCAGCAGTTTAGGAGAGACCCAGTACTTC,CASSLGETQYF
-,TRBV7-6,-,13,TRBJ1-1,TGTGCCAGCAGCTTAGAGATGAACACTGAAGCTTTCTTT,CASSLEMNTEAFF
TRBD1,TRBV29-1,-,12,TRBJ1-5,TGCAGCGTACAGGGGGCTGATCAGCCCCAGCATTTT,CSVQGADQPQHF
-,TRBV11-3,-,14,TRBJ2-1,TGTGCCAGCAGTTCCCGGGACCTATACAATGAGCAGTTCTTC,CASSSRDLYNEQFF
-,TRBV4-3,-,15,TRBJ1-2,TGCGCCAGCAGCCATCTTATACCCCCGAGTTACGGCTACACCTTC,CASSHLIPPSYGYTF
-,TRBV30,-,12,TRBJ2-4,TGTGCCTGGAGTCAGGGGGGAAACATTCAGTACTTC,CAWSQGGNIQYF
-,TRBV15,once,15,TRBJ1-5,TGTGCCACCAGCAGGGACTACAGGGAGAATCAGCCCCAGCATTTT,CATSRDYRENQPQHF
-,TRBV30,-,11,TRBJ2-5,TGTGCCTGGACAGTCGGGGAGACCCAGTACTTC,CAWTVGETQYF
-,TRBV4-3,-,16,TRBJ1-5,TGCGCCAGCAGCCAAGAGCCGGGCGGGACCAATCAGCCCCAGCATTTT,CASSQEPGGTNQPQHF
TRBD2,TRBV6-5,-,15,TRBJ2-7,TGTGCCAGCAGTTACGCCCCTAGCGGGGAATACGAGCAGTACTTC,CASSYAPSGEYEQYF
-,TRBV9,-,12,TRBJ1-6,TGTGCCAGCAGCGTAGGTGTTTCACCCCTCCACTTT,CASSVGVSPLHF
TRBD1,TRBV9,-,16,TRBJ2-7,TGTGCCAGCAGCGTAGCTCTGGGACAGCCTTTGGACGAGCAGTACTTC,CASSVALGQPLDEQYF